This T cell receptor beta chain was found in a study of long-term antiretroviral therapy in people with HIV. Whole-study findings and limits: Controls had broader CDR3 length ranges than HIV repertoires did.

This clone was seen a few times. Antigen unknown. The junction differs from germline at one of its ends, possibly a read error. CDR3 length: 18 amino acids. The germline V gene encodes CDR1 SSHAT and CDR2 FNYEAQ (reference sequence). The libraries were made with immunoSEQ v3.0 at survey level. Method: immunoSEQ multiplex PCR; TCRdb's copy keeps in-frame clones and lacks some. The sample has roughly 42,000 clones; about 90% are singletons. This clonotype was obtained from a woman aged 50 to 60 with HIV. The rearrangement uses TRBV7-7 and TRBJ1-5, with TRBD1 identical over 7 bases. Sample: unsorted PBMCs, taken 1.2 years after starting antiretroviral therapy. CDR3 nucleotides: TGTGCTAGCAGCTCAGGACAGGAGCAAGGGTGCCTCAATCAGCCCCAGCATTTT. This gives the protein CASSSGQEQGCLNQPQHF.